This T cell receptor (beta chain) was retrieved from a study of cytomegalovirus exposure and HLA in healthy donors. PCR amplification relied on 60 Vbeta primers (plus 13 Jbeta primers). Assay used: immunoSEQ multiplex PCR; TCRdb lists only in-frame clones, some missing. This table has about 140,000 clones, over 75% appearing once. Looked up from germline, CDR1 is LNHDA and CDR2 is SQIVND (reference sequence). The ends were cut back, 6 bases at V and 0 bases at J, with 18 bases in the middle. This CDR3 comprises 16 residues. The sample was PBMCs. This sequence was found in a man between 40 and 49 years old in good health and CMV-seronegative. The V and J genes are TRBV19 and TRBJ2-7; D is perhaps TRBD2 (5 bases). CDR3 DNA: TGTGCCAGTAGATCCATCGTGAGCGGAAGCTCCTACGAGCAGTACTTC. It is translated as CASRSIVSGSSYEQYF.